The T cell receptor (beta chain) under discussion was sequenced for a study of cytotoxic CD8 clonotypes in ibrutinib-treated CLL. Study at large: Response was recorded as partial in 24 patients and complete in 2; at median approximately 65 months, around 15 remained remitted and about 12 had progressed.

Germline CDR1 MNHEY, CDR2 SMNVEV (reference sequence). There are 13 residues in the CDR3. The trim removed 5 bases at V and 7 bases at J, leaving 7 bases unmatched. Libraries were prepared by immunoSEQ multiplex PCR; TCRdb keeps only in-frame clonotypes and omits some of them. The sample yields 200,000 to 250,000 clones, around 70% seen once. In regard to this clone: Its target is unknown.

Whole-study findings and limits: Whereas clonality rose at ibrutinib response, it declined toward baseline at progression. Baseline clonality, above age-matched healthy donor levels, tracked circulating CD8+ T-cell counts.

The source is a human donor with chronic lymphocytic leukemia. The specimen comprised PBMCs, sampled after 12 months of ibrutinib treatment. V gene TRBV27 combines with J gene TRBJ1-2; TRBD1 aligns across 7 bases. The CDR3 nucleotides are TGTGCCAGCAGTCTCCAGGGGGTACGTGGCTACACCTTC. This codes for CASSLQGVRGYTF.